The 9 T cell receptor beta chains in this list originate from one sample, sequenced in a study of identifying expanded T cells in peripheral blood. The method was immunoSEQ multiplex PCR; TCRdb's version includes in-frame clones alone and lacks a portion of them. The data hold about 110,000 clones, with about 87% observed a single time. The specimen was blood. Source of these receptors: a person between 18 and 69 years old in good health.

This clone came up once. CDR3: CASSFVVAERSNYGYTF. The DNA for the CDR3 is TGTGCCAGCAGTTTTGTAGTGGCGGAGAGATCTAACTATGGCTACACCTTC. The chain carries TRBV5-5 and TRBJ1-2; D unresolved. Germline lookup yields CDR1 SGHKS and CDR2 YYEKEE (reference sequence). V was trimmed by 5 bases and J by 0 bases, leaving 20 bases between them. The length of the CDR3 is 17 residues.

The gene calls are TRBV11-3 and TRBJ2-5; D may be TRBD1 (5 bases). Trimming took off 3 bases at V and 3 bases at J, with 5 bases between the two ends. Germline lookup yields CDR1 SGHNT and CDR2 YENEEA. The CDR3 covers 12 residues. The CDR3 DNA reads as TGTGCCAGCAGCTTGACAGAAGAGACCCAGTACTTC. Residues: CASSLTEETQYF.

The chain carries TRBV7-2 and TRBJ2-5; the D gene is possibly TRBD1 (6 bases). Trimming removed 3 bases from V and 5 bases from J, with 10 bases in between. CDR1 and CDR2 from the germline V gene are SGHTA and FQGNSA. The CDR3 contains 13 residues. DNA for the CDR3: TGTGCCAGCAGCTTCAACAGGGTGGAGACCCAGTACTTC. Its translation is CASSFNRVETQYF.

The chain is built from TRBV5-8 and TRBJ2-4; a possible D gene is TRBD2 (5 bases). The CDR3 sequence is 14 residues long. Trimming shortened V by 0 bases and J by 8 bases, and 12 bases separated the two germline ends. Germline loops: CDR1 SGHTS, CDR2 YDEGEE. This CDR3 is CASSLGLRGDIQYF. The CDR3 DNA reads as TGTGCCAGCAGCTTGGGGCTCCGGGGAGACATTCAGTACTTC. Supplemented by reference TRBV5-8 and TRBJ2-4, the full variable domain reads EAGVTQSPTHLIKTRGQQATLRCSPISGHTSVYWYQQALGLGLQFLLWYDEGEERNRGNFPPRFSGRQFPNYSSELNVNALELEDSALYLCASSLGLRGDIQYFGAGTRLSVL.

The rearrangement links TRBV5-1 to TRBJ2-5, with D perhaps TRBD2 (6 bases). V was cut by 0 bases and J by 5 bases, with 14 bases left in between. This CDR3 has 15 residues. CDR1 SGHRS and CDR2 YFSETQ come from the germline V gene. The DNA of the CDR3 is TGCGCCAGCAGCTTGGGACCGTCGGAGGGCGAGACCCAGTACTTC. Protein sequence: CASSLGPSEGETQYF.

The rearrangement uses TRBV7-9 and TRBJ2-1; D is unclear. The CDR3 has 11 amino acids. Germline CDR1 SEHNR, CDR2 FQNEAQ (reference sequence). V shed 5 bases and J shed 6 bases, with 5 bases lying between them. CDR3 sequence reads: CASSPINEQFF. Here the CDR3 DNA reads TGTGCCAGCAGCCCTATCAATGAGCAGTTCTTC.

This clone was recorded a few times. The V call is TRBV10-3, the J call TRBJ1-5, with 8 bases fitting TRBD1. V trimming: 8 bases; J trimming: 0 bases; junction bases outside the gene matches: 3. Germline lookup yields CDR1 ENHRY and CDR2 SYGVKD. This CDR3 contains 14 residues. The CDR3 loop is CAIGDRNSNQPQHF. CDR3 sequence (DNA): TGTGCCATCGGGGACAGGAATAGCAATCAGCCCCAGCATTTT.

This clone came up a few times. The genes are TRBV28 and TRBJ2-7; D is possibly TRBD1 or TRBD2 (5 bases each). CDR3 length equals 12 residues. The germline gives CDR1 MDHEN, CDR2 SYDVKM. V was clipped by 3 bases and J by 4 bases, with 7 bases between them. This chain's CDR3 is CASSLGDYEQYF. CDR3 nucleotides: TGTGCCAGCAGTTTGGGGGATTACGAGCAGTACTTC. The entire variable domain, with the rest obtained from reference TRBV28 and TRBJ2-7, is as follows: DVKVTQSSRYLVKRTGEKVFLECVQDMDHENMFWYRQDPGLGLRLIYFSYDVKMKEKGDIPEGYSVSREKKERFSLILESASTNQTSMYLCASSLGDYEQYFGPGTRLTVT.

The V and J genes are TRBV15 and TRBJ2-7; D is unclear. Trimming shortened V by 1 base and J by 1 base, and 8 bases separated the two germline ends. The CDR3 sequence is 14 residues long. Germline V gene data show CDR1 as LNHNV and CDR2 as YYDKDF (reference sequence). This CDR3 is CATSRAGGSYEQYF. In DNA, the CDR3 is TGTGCCACCAGCAGAGCTGGCGGTTCCTACGAGCAGTACTTC.